This TCR beta chain was retrieved from a study of T cells in Graves' hyperthyroidism and ophthalmopathy. Note on this clonotype: The antigen is not known.

Trimming removed 7 bases from V and 1 base from J, with 7 bases in between. CDR3 length: 11 residues. Per germline, CDR1 SQVTM and CDR2 ANQGSEA. Study-wide results and caveats: A model using 13 V-J features told ophthalmopathy apart from stable hyperthyroidism.

Hyperthyroidism, newly diagnosed and lasting under 2 months, affected patients aged 18 to 65. Clinical symptoms, serum thyroxine, TRAb, thyroid ultrasound and orbital computed tomography established diagnosis. Each 10 ml fresh peripheral blood draw supplied the PBMCs. RNA transcripts served as the template for amplifying TCR beta CDR3 regions. The TCR CDR3 was amplified in a first-round RT-PCR using the HTBI primer set. TCRdb used MiXCR to reprocess the multiplex PCR reads, holding one entry per CDR3 protein. Among about 760,000 distinct CDR3 sequences listed, about a third were seen once. The chain recombines TRBV29-1 with TRBJ2-5, with unresolved D. Sample: blood. This TCR derives from a woman aged 40-49 years with Graves' hyperthyroidism. CDR3 in amino acids: CSAKPQETQYF. The CDR3 DNA is TGCAGCGCCAAGCCCCAAGAGACCCAGTACTTC.